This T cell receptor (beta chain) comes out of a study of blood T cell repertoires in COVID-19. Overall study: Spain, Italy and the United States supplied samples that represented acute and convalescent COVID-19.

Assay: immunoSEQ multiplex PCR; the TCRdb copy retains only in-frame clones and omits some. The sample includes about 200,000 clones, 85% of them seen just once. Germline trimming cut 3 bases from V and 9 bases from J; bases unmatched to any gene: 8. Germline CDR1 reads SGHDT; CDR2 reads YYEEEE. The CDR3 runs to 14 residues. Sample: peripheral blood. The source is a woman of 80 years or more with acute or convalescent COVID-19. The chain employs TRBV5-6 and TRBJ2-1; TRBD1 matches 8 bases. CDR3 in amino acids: CASSSLGQGVEQFF. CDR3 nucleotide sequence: TGTGCCAGCAGCTCACTCGGACAGGGAGTTGAGCAGTTCTTC.